A single T cell receptor beta chain is shown here with its context. This clonotype was detected a few times. No antigen is known for it. No base-level quality is on record; no much larger clone is a single base apart. Every donor was a healthy Caucasian. The twin cohort comprised three pairs of female monozygotic twins, all aged roughly 18 to 30 years. Positive isolation kits from Invitrogen were used to isolate CD4+ and CD8+ T cell populations. This sample is drawn from a study of identical twins (dated by TCRdb to about 2016). Background on the whole study: TCR alpha and beta repertoires from monozygotic twins, unrelated adults of various ages and cord blood were deep-sequenced to test whether fetal clonotypes persist. Replicate twin experiments were performed at different times using different library preparation protocols to rule out contamination. What the work shows at the level of the full study, not this receptor alone: Because the same donors could not be followed over many years, the conclusions relied on cross-sectional statistical analysis. Invariant T cells such as MAIT and iNKT could partly confound zero-insertion analyses, although diverse VJ usage argued against such confounding for most clonotypes. A weaker excess of twin sharing was found in beta out-of-frame sequences because the signal-to-noise ratio was lowered by fewer shared sequences. Out-of-frame TCR alpha sequences shared between twins showed an excess of low generation-probability sequences compared with coincidental sharing between unrelated individuals. Abundant cord blood beta clonotypes carried fewer insertions; young adult naive repertoires showed a weaker similar trend, while memory repertoires showed none. In monozygotic twins, out-of-frame TCR alpha sharing was systematically underestimated by recombination models, although the models agreed with sharing between unrelated individuals.

The library was generated by 5' RACE. Sequencing was carried out with an Illumina HiSeq 2000. Template switching introduced a universal primer binding site; the final cDNA contained a unique molecular identifier, enabling accurate counting of TCR cDNA molecules. Specific primers in the conserved constant-segment region were used to synthesize first-strand cDNA for TCR alpha and beta chains. Each cDNA library was double barcoded, with a SMART-Mk sample barcode plus Illumina barcodes, to control for contamination. TruSeq adapter sequences, together with Illumina sample barcodes, were added in two successive PCR steps. The TCR alpha and beta cDNA libraries were sequenced on the Illumina HiSeq platform using custom primers. The paper's processing steps were these. Unique molecular identifiers were extracted from raw reads with MiGEC, and CDR3 positions were determined with MiXCR. For each individual, recombination models were inferred using an EM algorithm with the repgenHMM and IGoR tools. The tcR package in R was used for shared clonotype analysis, with sharing normalized by the product of cloneset sizes. To study raw recombination without the effects of thymic and clonal selection, out-of-frame nonproductive sequences were analyzed. Through fastp at Q25 and MiXCR, TCRdb rebuilt clones from the public reads, retaining in-frame beta chains. Every distinct CDR3 protein forms one entry, paired with its most common genes and DNA. These V and J calls rely on TCRdb rather than the paper's analysis. The sample profile shows approximately 500,000 distinct CDR3 sequences; about 24% of them were found once. Jointly, the top ten make up about 2.9% of the sample.

CDR1 and CDR2, per the germline V gene, are SGHTA and FQGTGA. From the cysteine through the phenylalanine, the CDR3 covers 15 amino acids. Just the 45-base CDR3 DNA is kept, in frame starting at base 1. Ends trimmed: V by 5 bases, J by 6 bases; bases unmatched to a gene: 10. These data also formed part of another study, on T cells expressing NK-cell markers. Drawing on the second study: TCR beta-chain repertoires were profiled in sorted CD3+CD56+NKG2C+, CD3+CD56+NKG2C- and CD3+CD56-NKG2C+ T-cell subsets from fewer than 10 donors. Among the eight sequenced donors, seven were HCMV-seropositive and one was HCMV-seronegative. In several experiments an anti-gammadeltaTCR antibody was added to restrict sorting to alphabetaTCR-expressing T cells. In 5 to 7 donors, the dominant CD3+CD56+NKG2C+ clonotypes were found to rank among the top 10 CD8+ clonotypes and to make up about 1.0-7.5% of CD8+ T cells. Those dominant clonotypes were again the most abundant among CD3+CD56-NKG2C+ cells in a handful of donors, at about 25-65%. Whether the expanded NKG2C-expressing T cell clones were specific for HCMV antigens was left unclear. The eight sequenced donors were randomly selected healthy volunteers, three men and five women. HCMV serostatus was determined by detecting HCMV-specific IgG in serum with a commercial ELISA kit. MIGEC was used to demultiplex reads and group reads by UMI, and MiTCR was used to assemble and quantify clonotypes. To exclude erroneous sequences, any TCR cDNA sequence not supported by at least two reads was discarded. Downstream repertoire analysis used the tcR package, and clonotypes were matched across fractions by CDR3 nucleotide sequence plus V segment. VDJmatch was used to annotate antigen specificity against VDJdb, with one amino acid substitution in CDR3 permitted.

Recombination linked TRBV7-3 to TRBJ2-3; 8 nucleotides in the junction match TRBD2. The specimen sequenced was CD4+ T cells sorted from blood. The TCR sequence derives from a woman aged 18-35 years in good health. The CDR3 protein sequence reads: CASSPQAGAGDTQYF. In nucleotide form, the sequence is TGTGCCAGCAGCCCCCAAGCGGGGGCGGGGGATACGCAGTATTTT. The full variable domain, completed from the reference TRBV7-3 and TRBJ2-3 proteins outside the CDR3, reads GAGVSQTPSNKVTEKGKYVELRCDPISGHTALYWYRQSLGQGPEFLIYFQGTGAADDSGLPNDRFFAVRPEGSVSTLKIQRTERGDSAVYLCASSPQAGAGDTQYFGPGTRLTVL.